The next 32 T cell receptor beta chains were all read from a single sample in a study of blood T cell repertoires in COVID-19. This table comes from immunoSEQ multiplex PCR, and its TCRdb copy is limited to in-frame clones, with some not included. The sample includes 35,000 to 55,000 clones, 87% of them seen just once. The sample taken for sequencing was peripheral blood. These receptors all come from a human donor in a cohort sampled during active COVID-19.

The chain employs TRBV3-1 (or the pseudogene TRBV3-2) and TRBJ2-7; D gene ambiguous. The CDR3 loop spans 15 amino acids. The ends were cut back, 1 base at V and 2 bases at J, with 12 bases in the middle. Germline lookup yields CDR1 LGHDT and CDR2 YNNKEL (reference sequence). The CDR3 region is CASSQVAAEAYEQYF. CDR3 DNA: TGTGCCAGCAGCCAAGTGGCAGCAGAGGCCTACGAGCAGTACTTC.

This chain uses TRBV7-6 with TRBJ2-2; 7 bases match TRBD2. The CDR3 is 20 residues long. Germline CDR1 SGHVS, CDR2 FNYEAQ. With 5 bases clipped from V and 0 bases from J, the junction kept 18 bases outside the gene matches. The CDR3 sequence is CASSPWLLGGISANTGELFF. The CDR3 DNA sequence: TGTGCCAGCAGCCCGTGGCTATTGGGGGGGATTAGCGCGAACACCGGGGAGCTGTTTTTT. Supplemented by reference TRBV7-6 and TRBJ2-2, the full variable domain reads GAGVSQSPRYKVTKRGQDVALRCDPISGHVSLYWYRQALGQGPEFLTYFNYEAQQDKSGLPNDRFSAERPEGSISTLTIQRTEQRDSAMYRCASSPWLLGGISANTGELFFGEGSRLTVL.

The J gene is TRBJ1-2, the V gene TRBV27, with a possible D match to TRBD1 (6 bases). V was clipped by 3 bases and J by 5 bases, with 16 bases between them. The CDR3 totals 15 residues. The germline V gene has CDR1 MNHEY and CDR2 SMNVEV (reference sequence). CDR3 sequence: CASSFRAGVPYGYTF. The CDR3 bases are TGTGCCAGCAGTTTCAGGGCAGGGGTTCCATATGGCTACACCTTC.

The rearrangement links TRBV28 to TRBJ2-3; D is undetermined. Germline loops: CDR1 MDHEN, CDR2 SYDVKM. The CDR3 is made up of 13 amino acids. Deletions cut 5 bases from V and 1 base from J, with 7 bases between. This CDR3 is CASSLQGTDTQYF. Here the CDR3 DNA reads TGTGCCAGCAGTCTTCAGGGCACAGATACGCAGTATTTT.

The CDR3 loop is CASSPTSGSVFYEQYF. CDR3 coding DNA: TGTGCCAGTAGTCCGACTAGCGGGAGCGTTTTTTACGAGCAGTACTTC. This chain connects TRBV19 to TRBJ2-7, with 12 bases matching TRBD2. J was trimmed by 4 bases and V by 5 bases; bases with no gene match: 9. CDR1 and CDR2 (germline): LNHDA, SQIVND (reference sequence). This CDR3 is built from 16 residues.

The rearrangement joins TRBV28 to TRBJ2-7; 10 bases match TRBD2. The CDR3 has 15 amino acids. V was pared by 3 bases and J by 3 bases, with 5 bases of the junction left unmatched. CDR1 and CDR2 (germline): MDHEN, SYDVKM. The CDR3 region is CASSLASGRSYEQYF. CDR3 coding DNA: TGTGCCAGCAGTTTGGCTAGCGGGAGAAGCTACGAGCAGTACTTC.

The chain has TRBV11-3 and TRBJ2-1; 8 bases are a match to TRBD1. Losses at the gene ends were 0 bases for V and 5 bases for J; bases not matched to a gene: 3. Germline loops: CDR1 SGHNT, CDR2 YENEEA. The CDR3 is made up of 15 amino acids. The CDR3 DNA reads as TGTGCCAGCAGCTTAGAGACAGGGGTCCACAATGAGCAGTTCTTC. Its protein is CASSLETGVHNEQFF.

V gene TRBV18 combines with J gene TRBJ2-5, with D maybe TRBD1 (6 bases). Germline V gene data show CDR1 as KGHSH and CDR2 as LQKENI. Deletions cut 2 bases from V and 5 bases from J, with 18 bases between. The CDR3 extends over 16 amino acids. The CDR3 loop reads CASSPSSTGLGETQYF. The CDR3 bases are TGTGCCAGCTCACCATCGAGCACAGGGCTCGGGGAGACCCAGTACTTC.

This chain connects TRBV4-1 to TRBJ2-1; TRBD1 aligns across 8 bases. This CDR3 contains 15 residues. CDR1 MGHRA and CDR2 YSYEKL come from the germline V gene. Losses at the gene ends were 0 bases for V and 6 bases for J; bases not matched to a gene: 4. CDR3 nucleotides: TGCGCCAGCAGCCAAGACAGGGGGCGAGGCAATGAGCAGTTCTTC. Encoded protein: CASSQDRGRGNEQFF.

The chain joins TRBV6-2 or TRBV6-3 to TRBJ2-2, with D maybe TRBD1 (7 bases). This CDR3 has 14 amino acids. Germline values: CDR1 MNHEY, CDR2 SVGEGT. Trimming removed 7 bases from V and 9 bases from J, with 18 bases in between. The CDR3 DNA follows: TGTGCCAGCATCCCTTTGGAGGGGGCTAGGGAGCTGTTTTTT. Translating it yields CASIPLEGARELFF.

V is TRBV4-2 and J is TRBJ2-3; 9 bases are a match to TRBD1. This CDR3 has 17 residues. The junction had 10 bases not matched to a gene; V was cut back by 0 bases and J by 6 bases. The germline V gene encodes CDR1 LGHNA and CDR2 YNFKEQ. CDR3 residues: CASSQDEGTGHSDTQYF. The DNA for the CDR3 is TGTGCCAGCAGCCAAGATGAAGGGACAGGGCATTCCGATACGCAGTATTTT.

J is TRBJ2-1 and V is TRBV5-6; D remains ambiguous. V was pared by 3 bases and J by 4 bases, with 20 bases between. This CDR3 is 17 amino acids long. Germline V gene data show CDR1 as SGHDT and CDR2 as YYEEEE. The DNA for the CDR3 is TGTGCCAGCAGCTCTATTTCGCATCGCTCCCATTACAATGAGCAGTTCTTC. It is translated as CASSSISHRSHYNEQFF. Full variable domain (rest looked up from reference TRBV5-6 and TRBJ2-1): DAGVTQSPTHLIKTRGQQVTLRCSPKSGHDTVSWYQQALGQGPQFIFQYYEEEERQRGNFPDRFSGHQFPNYSSELNVNALLLGDSALYLCASSSISHRSHYNEQFFGPGTRLTVL.

The genes are TRBV12-1 and TRBJ2-7; TRBD2 reflects the table's D call only, with no check against the DNA. TRBV12-1 is a listed pseudogene. This CDR3 is 15 amino acids long. CDR3 coding DNA: TGTGCCAGCAGCTTTGGCGGGGGGGGATCCTACGAGCAGTACTTC. Protein sequence: CASSFGGGGSYEQYF.

This chain links TRBV4-1 with TRBJ2-3; maybe TRBD2 (6 bases). This CDR3 is 13 amino acids long. Trimming stripped 7 bases from V and 4 bases from J, with 12 bases between. Germline CDR1 reads MGHRA; CDR2 reads YSYEKL. The CDR3 DNA reads TGCGCCAGCACCGCCGGGGGTGCAGATACGCAGTATTTT. Translated: CASTAGGADTQYF.

The rearrangement joins TRBV18 to TRBJ2-7; the match to TRBD2 covers 14 bases. Germline loops: CDR1 KGHSH, CDR2 LQKENI. V dropped 2 bases and J dropped 8; count of bases not matched to a gene: 5. This CDR3 spans 15 amino acids. CDR3 nucleotide sequence: TGTGCCAGCTCACCAGTTGGGACTAGCGGGAGTCAGCAGTACTTC. Protein product: CASSPVGTSGSQQYF. Based on the CDR3 plus reference TRBV18 and TRBJ2-7, the full variable domain is NAGVMQNPRHLVRRRGQEARLRCSPMKGHSHVYWYRQLPEEGLKFMVYLQKENIIDESGMPKERFSAEFPKEGPSILRIQQVVRGDSAAYFCASSPVGTSGSQQYFGPGTRLTVT.

This clone is a singleton in its sample. The chain couples TRBV18 to TRBJ2-7; D is perhaps TRBD1 (6 bases). The CDR3 sequence is 15 residues long. V was shortened by 0 bases and J by 5 bases, with 14 bases between the two germline ends. Germline V gene data show CDR1 as KGHSH and CDR2 as LQKENI. This chain's CDR3 is CASSPPRQGFDEQYF. The DNA of the CDR3 is TGTGCCAGCTCACCACCCCGTCAGGGGTTCGACGAGCAGTACTTC.

This chain joins TRBV30 and TRBJ1-4; unclear D gene. This CDR3 region has 12 residues. The germline gives CDR1 GTSNPN, CDR2 SVGIG (reference sequence). V gave up 2 bases and J gave up 7 bases, with 8 bases separating them. This CDR3 is CAWSPTSEKLFF. CDR3 DNA: TGTGCCTGGAGTCCTACGTCTGAAAAACTGTTTTTT.

This chain uses TRBV9 with TRBJ2-7, with TRBD2 identical over 9 bases. The germline V gene encodes CDR1 SGDLS and CDR2 YYNGEE. The length of the CDR3 is 14 residues. After removal of 3 bases from V and 4 bases from J, the junction contained 5 bases not matched to a gene. CDR3 nucleotide sequence: TGTGCCAGCAGCGCCGGGACTAGCAGTTACGAGCAGTACTTC. Protein sequence: CASSAGTSSYEQYF.

The chain has TRBV5-1 and TRBJ2-5; 7 nucleotides agree with TRBD2. This CDR3 has 14 residues. V was clipped by 2 bases and J by 2 bases; unmatched bases: 3. The V gene's germline CDR1 is SGHRS and CDR2 YFSETQ. The CDR3, as DNA: TGCGCCAGCAGCTTTTCTAGCGGTCAAGAGACCCAGTACTTC. Translated, it gives CASSFSSGQETQYF.

The CDR3 region is CASSLMPIGTDTQYF. As DNA, the CDR3 is TGTGCCAGCAGCTTAATGCCTATTGGCACAGATACGCAGTATTTT. The chain has TRBV7-3 and TRBJ2-3; no clear D gene. The CDR3 has 15 amino acids. The V gene lost 1 base and the J gene lost 1 base, with 9 bases spanning the gap. Per the germline V gene, CDR1 is SGHTA and CDR2 is FQGTGA.

V is TRBV7-2 and J is TRBJ2-1; D is undetermined. Trimming removed 2 bases from V and 7 bases from J, with 9 bases in between. Looked up from germline, CDR1 is SGHTA and CDR2 is FQGNSA. The CDR3 extends over 13 amino acids. CDR3 sequence (DNA): TGTGCCAGCAGCTTACAACAGCCAAATGAGCAGTTCTTC. It is translated as CASSLQQPNEQFF.

The chain employs TRBV29-1 and TRBJ2-3; 9 positions agree with TRBD2. CDR1 SQVTM and CDR2 ANQGSEA come from the germline V gene. This CDR3 region has 15 residues. V shed 4 bases, J shed 2 bases, and the junction held 7 bases outside the gene matches. The CDR3 region has the DNA TGCAGCGTTGTAGCTAGCGGGACCTACACAGATACGCAGTATTTT. It is translated as CSVVASGTYTDTQYF.

The J gene is TRBJ2-1, the V gene TRBV7-9; 11 bases align to TRBD1. Germline V gene data show CDR1 as SEHNR and CDR2 as FQNEAQ (reference sequence). The CDR3 spans 15 residues. After removal of 5 bases from V and 3 bases from J, the junction contained 3 bases not matched to a gene. The CDR3: CASSPGTGGYNEQFF. DNA of the CDR3: TGTGCCAGCAGCCCCGGGACAGGGGGCTACAATGAGCAGTTCTTC.

The chain combines TRBV4-3 with TRBJ2-7; TRBD1 aligns across 8 bases. Trimming removed 0 bases from V and 4 bases from J; junction bases left unmatched: 8. The CDR3 is 16 amino acids. Looked up from germline, CDR1 is LGHNA and CDR2 is YSLEER. The DNA of the CDR3 is TGCGCCAGCAGCCAAGATCTCCAGGGGGCTTGGTACGAGCAGTACTTC. The encoded protein is CASSQDLQGAWYEQYF.

The table lists this clone with a few counts. The J gene is TRBJ2-2, the V gene TRBV6-4; D unclear. The CDR3 length is 14 residues. V lost 6 bases, J lost 6 bases, and 14 bases lay in between. Germline CDR1 MRHNA, CDR2 SNTAGT. The CDR3 here is CASRRKTESGELFF. In DNA, the CDR3 is TGTGCCAGCAGGCGTAAAACCGAGTCCGGGGAGCTGTTTTTT.

This chain uses TRBV4-1 with TRBJ2-5; 8 bases match TRBD2. Germline V gene data show CDR1 as MGHRA and CDR2 as YSYEKL. With 0 bases clipped from V and 4 bases from J, the junction kept 7 bases outside the gene matches. The CDR3 sequence is 16 residues long. CDR3 protein: CASSQETGGPGETQYF. The DNA for the CDR3 is TGCGCCAGCAGCCAAGAAACGGGAGGGCCAGGAGAGACCCAGTACTTC.

The CDR3, as DNA: TGCAGCGTTCGCCCAGAAACTAACTATGGCTACACCTTC. Translation: CSVRPETNYGYTF. The chain links TRBV29-1 to TRBJ1-2; D is ambiguous. The CDR3 sequence is 13 residues long. The V gene's germline CDR1 is SQVTM and CDR2 ANQGSEA. The germline V and J ends were trimmed by 5 bases and 0 bases, with 10 bases remaining between them.

The CDR3 reads CASSLGTSANTGELFF. The CDR3 DNA reads TGTGCCAGCAGCTTAGGGACTAGCGCGAACACCGGGGAGCTGTTTTTT. The rearrangement uses TRBV7-3 and TRBJ2-2, with 10 positions matching TRBD2. Germline V gives CDR1 SGHTA, CDR2 FQGTGA. This CDR3 has 16 amino acids. V lost 2 bases and J lost 0; bases outside the gene matches: 0.

V gene TRBV23-1 combines with J gene TRBJ2-5; TRBD1 matches at 9 bases. TRBV23-1 has ORF status, its function being uncertain. Trimming at V came to 0 bases and at J to 6 bases, leaving 11 bases not matched to a gene. This CDR3 has 17 amino acids. The CDR3 nucleotides read TGCGCCAGCAGTCAATCGAACGGACAGGGGAGGTTAAAGACCCAGTACTTC. Protein: CASSQSNGQGRLKTQYF.

The genes are TRBV10-3 and TRBJ1-2, with TRBD1 matching 7 bases. Germline V CDR1 and CDR2: ENHRY, SYGVKD. This CDR3 is built from 13 residues. The V and J ends lost 9 bases and 3 bases, in that order; junction bases with no gene match: 7. The CDR3 region has the DNA TGTGCCATAACCGACAGGGAAGACTATGGCTACACCTTC. Amino acid sequence: CAITDREDYGYTF.

This rearrangement joins TRBV4-1 to TRBJ2-2; 7 nucleotides match TRBD2. The germline gives CDR1 MGHRA, CDR2 YSYEKL. V gave up 0 bases and J gave up 6 bases; unmatched junction bases: 7. The CDR3 length is 16 residues. The CDR3 nucleotides are TGCGCCAGCAGCCAAGAGGCGGGGAGGGCCGCCGGGGAGCTGTTTTTT. Its translation is CASSQEAGRAAGELFF.

The chain carries TRBV7-2 and TRBJ2-7; 11 bases align to TRBD1. The V and J ends lost 5 bases and 2 bases, in that order; junction bases with no gene match: 5. CDR1 SGHTA and CDR2 FQGNSA come from the germline V gene. The CDR3 consists of 15 residues. This CDR3 is CASSITGQGAYEQYF. The CDR3 DNA follows: TGTGCCAGCAGCATAACGGGACAGGGGGCCTACGAGCAGTACTTC.